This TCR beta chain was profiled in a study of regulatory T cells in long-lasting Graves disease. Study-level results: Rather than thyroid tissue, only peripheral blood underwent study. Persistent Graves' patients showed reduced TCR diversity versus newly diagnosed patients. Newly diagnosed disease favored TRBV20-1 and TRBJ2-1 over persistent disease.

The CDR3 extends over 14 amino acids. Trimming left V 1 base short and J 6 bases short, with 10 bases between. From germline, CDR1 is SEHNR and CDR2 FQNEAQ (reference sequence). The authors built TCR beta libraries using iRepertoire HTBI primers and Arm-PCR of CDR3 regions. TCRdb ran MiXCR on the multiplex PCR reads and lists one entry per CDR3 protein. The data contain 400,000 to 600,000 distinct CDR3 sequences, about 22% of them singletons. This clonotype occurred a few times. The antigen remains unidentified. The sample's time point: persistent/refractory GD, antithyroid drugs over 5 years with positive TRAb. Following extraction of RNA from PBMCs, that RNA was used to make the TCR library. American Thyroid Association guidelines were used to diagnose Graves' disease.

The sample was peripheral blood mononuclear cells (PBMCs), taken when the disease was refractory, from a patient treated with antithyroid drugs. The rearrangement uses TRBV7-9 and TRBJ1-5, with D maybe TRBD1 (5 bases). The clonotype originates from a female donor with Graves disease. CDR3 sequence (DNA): TGTGCCAGCAGCTTAGGGGACTTTGGTCAGCCCCAGCATTTT. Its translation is CASSLGDFGQPQHF.